These 17 T cell receptor beta chains came from one sample sequenced in a study of blood T cell repertoires in COVID-19. Profiling relied on immunoSEQ multiplex PCR, and the TCRdb table lists in-frame clones only, not all of them. The table includes over 130,000 clones, roughly four fifths detected once. The sample was peripheral blood. The receptors stem from a woman aged 45-65 years with active or convalescent COVID-19.

The chain is built from TRBV18 and TRBJ1-1; 10 bases match TRBD1. CDR1 is KGHSH, CDR2 LQKENI, per germline. Trimming removed 6 bases from V and 3 bases from J; junction bases left unmatched: 7. CDR3 length: 15 residues. CDR3 amino acids: CASSGAGQGDTEAFF. CDR3 bases: TGTGCCAGCTCGGGAGCAGGACAGGGGGACACTGAAGCTTTCTTT.

The rearrangement links TRBV29-1 to TRBJ2-2; 16 bases fit TRBD2. CDR1 and CDR2 from the germline V gene are SQVTM and ANQGSEA. V shed 3 bases, J shed 1 base, and the junction held 5 bases outside the gene matches. The CDR3 totals 18 residues. The CDR3: CSVESGLAGGWNTGELFF. The CDR3 region has the DNA TGCAGCGTTGAGTCGGGACTAGCGGGAGGGTGGAACACCGGGGAGCTGTTTTTT.

The gene calls are TRBV9 and TRBJ2-1, with D possibly being TRBD1 (5 bases). V was shortened by 0 bases and J by 0 bases, with 13 bases between the two germline ends. The CDR3 totals 17 residues. Germline loops: CDR1 SGDLS, CDR2 YYNGEE. CDR3 sequence reads: CASSVGTSRGSYNEQFF. Written as DNA, the CDR3 is TGTGCCAGCAGCGTAGGAACGAGTAGGGGCTCCTACAATGAGCAGTTCTTC.

This clone showed up just a few times. The V gene is TRBV6-6, the J gene TRBJ1-1, with D maybe TRBD1 (6 bases). CDR1 is MNHNY and CDR2 is SVGAGI in the germline V gene (reference sequence). Between the trimmed V and J ends, which lost 5 bases and 3 bases, there was a span of 16 bases. The CDR3 extends over 15 amino acids. DNA for the CDR3: TGTGCCAGCAGTCCCGCGGTCGGGGGGCACACTGAAGCTTTCTTT. It specifies CASSPAVGGHTEAFF.

V and J are TRBV7-2 and TRBJ1-1, with 9 nucleotides matching TRBD1. The CDR3 loop spans 14 amino acids. Germline V gene data show CDR1 as SGHTA and CDR2 as FQGNSA. V lost 5 bases, J lost 4 bases, and 5 bases stayed unmatched. The CDR3 spells CASSQMTGGTEAFF. CDR3 sequence (DNA): TGTGCCAGCAGCCAAATGACAGGGGGCACTGAAGCTTTCTTT.

The genes are TRBV6-1 and TRBJ1-1; TRBD1 matches at 9 bases. The CDR3 is 15 amino acids. CDR1 is MNHNS and CDR2 is SASEGT in the germline V gene. The V and J ends lost 3 bases and 6 bases, in that order; junction bases with no gene match: 8. CDR3 protein: CASSESRDRVAEAFF. In nucleotides, the CDR3 is TGTGCCAGCAGTGAGTCCCGGGACAGGGTCGCTGAAGCTTTCTTT.

This clone was found once. The chain employs TRBV6-1 and TRBJ1-4; 12 bases line up with TRBD1. Germline assignment: CDR1 MNHNS and CDR2 SASEGT. There are 18 residues in the CDR3. V dropped 2 bases and J dropped 4; count of bases not matched to a gene: 8. The CDR3 bases are TGTGCCAGCAGTGAAATCCGGGACAGGGGGCTTTATAATGAAAAACTGTTTTTT. Amino acid sequence: CASSEIRDRGLYNEKLFF.

J is TRBJ2-7 and V is TRBV11-2, with 7 bases fitting TRBD2. CDR3 length: 15 amino acids. V trimming: 4 bases; J trimming: 0 bases; junction bases outside the gene matches: 6. Germline V gene sequence: CDR1 SGHAT, CDR2 FQNNGV. The CDR3 coding sequence is TGTGCCAGCAGCTCCCAAAGCGGGAACTCCTACGAGCAGTACTTC. Translation gives CASSSQSGNSYEQYF.

The gene calls are TRBV18 and TRBJ2-3, with D uncertain. Germline V gene lookup returns CDR1 KGHSH and CDR2 LQKENI. The CDR3 is made up of 15 amino acids. Trimming left V 0 bases short and J 2 bases short, with 9 bases between. CDR3 in amino acids: CASSPPELSTDTQYF. The CDR3 DNA follows: TGTGCCAGCTCACCACCAGAACTCTCCACAGATACGCAGTATTTT. The whole variable domain, filled in from reference TRBV18 and TRBJ2-3, reads NAGVMQNPRHLVRRRGQEARLRCSPMKGHSHVYWYRQLPEEGLKFMVYLQKENIIDESGMPKERFSAEFPKEGPSILRIQQVVRGDSAAYFCASSPPELSTDTQYFGPGTRLTVL.

The chain has TRBV5-5 and TRBJ2-7, with 10 bases aligning to TRBD1. The V gene's germline CDR1 is SGHKS and CDR2 YYEKEE (reference sequence). The CDR3 is 15 amino acids. With 0 bases clipped from V and 7 bases from J, the junction kept 7 bases outside the gene matches. CDR3 DNA sequence: TGTGCCAGCAGCTTGGGGGGGACAGGGGCGAGGGAGCAGTACTTC. Translation gives CASSLGGTGAREQYF. The complete variable domain, with remaining parts taken from reference TRBV5-5 and TRBJ2-7, reads DAGVTQSPTHLIKTRGQQVTLRCSPISGHKSVSWYQQVLGQGPQFIFQYYEKEERGRGNFPDRFSARQFPNYSSELNVNALLLGDSALYLCASSLGGTGAREQYFGPGTRLTVT.

The chain recombines TRBV28 with TRBJ1-4, with D uncertain. This CDR3 has 15 amino acids. Germline assignment: CDR1 MDHEN and CDR2 SYDVKM. Trimming took off 5 bases at V and 6 bases at J, with 16 bases between the two ends. The DNA for the CDR3 is TGTGCCAGCAGTGTAAGACACCCGGTGGATGAAAAACTGTTTTTT. Encoded protein: CASSVRHPVDEKLFF.

This clone occurred once. This sequence joins TRBV7-6 and TRBJ1-4, with D possibly matching TRBD1 (6 bases). The germline V and J ends were trimmed by 2 bases and 8 bases, with 18 bases remaining between them. CDR1 SGHVS and CDR2 FNYEAQ come from the germline V gene. The CDR3 consists of 16 residues. The CDR3 coding sequence is TGTGCCAGCAGCTTACAAACCGGGGGGGGGCCAGAAAAACTGTTTTTT. Protein product: CASSLQTGGGPEKLFF.

The rearrangement uses TRBV6-6 and TRBJ1-3; perhaps TRBD1 as D (6 bases). Trimming left V 6 bases short and J 4 bases short, with 16 bases between. The CDR3 consists of 15 residues. CDR1 is MNHNY and CDR2 is SVGAGI in the germline V gene (reference sequence). The CDR3 region is CASRGRGSEGNTIYF. In DNA, the CDR3 is TGTGCCAGCAGGGGCAGGGGTTCGGAAGGAAACACCATATATTTT.

The chain uses TRBV30 and TRBJ2-7, with 8 bases identical to TRBD1. Germline V gene lookup returns CDR1 GTSNPN and CDR2 SVGIG (reference sequence). V was pared by 1 base and J by 5 bases, with 16 bases of the junction left unmatched. The CDR3 spans 17 residues. DNA of the CDR3: TGTGCCTGGAGTGGCCGGTTGAGATGGACAGGGAGCGACGAGCAGTACTTC. Its protein is CAWSGRLRWTGSDEQYF.

The V call is TRBV27, the J call TRBJ1-1; 12 positions match TRBD1. The CDR3 extends over 15 amino acids. The germline CDR1 and CDR2 sequences are MNHEY and SMNVEV (reference sequence). After removal of 3 bases from V and 12 bases from J, the junction contained 11 bases not matched to a gene. CDR3 in DNA: TGTGCCAGCAGTTTGTGGGACAGGGGGCGTTGGGTGACTTTCTTT. It translates to CASSLWDRGRWVTFF.

The V call is TRBV6-5, the J call TRBJ1-1; D may be TRBD1 (5 bases). The CDR3 has 13 residues. In germline, CDR1 is MNHEY, CDR2 SVGAGI. Trimming stripped 5 bases from V and 4 bases from J, with 11 bases between. The CDR3 sequence is CASSLRQSTEAFF. Here the CDR3 DNA reads TGTGCCAGCAGTCTACGACAGTCCACTGAAGCTTTCTTT.

This clone came up a few times. V gene TRBV5-6 combines with J gene TRBJ2-3; 9 bases are shared with TRBD2. Germline values: CDR1 SGHDT, CDR2 YYEEEE. The CDR3 has 14 residues. V dropped 5 bases and J dropped 0; count of bases not matched to a gene: 1. In nucleotides, the CDR3 is TGTGCCAGCAGAGCGGGAGGTAGCACAGATACGCAGTATTTT. Residues: CASRAGGSTDTQYF.